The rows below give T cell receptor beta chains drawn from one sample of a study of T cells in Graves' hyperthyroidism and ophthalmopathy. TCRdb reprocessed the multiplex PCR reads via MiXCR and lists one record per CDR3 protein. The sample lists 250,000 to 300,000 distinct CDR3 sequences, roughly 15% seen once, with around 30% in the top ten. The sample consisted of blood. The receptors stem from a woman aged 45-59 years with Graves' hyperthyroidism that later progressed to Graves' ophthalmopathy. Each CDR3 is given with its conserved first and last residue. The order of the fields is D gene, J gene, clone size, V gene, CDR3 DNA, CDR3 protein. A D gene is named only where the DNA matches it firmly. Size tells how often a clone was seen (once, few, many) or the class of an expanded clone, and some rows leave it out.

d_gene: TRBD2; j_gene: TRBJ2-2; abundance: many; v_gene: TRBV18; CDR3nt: TGTGCCAGCTCACCGGGACTAGCGCCCACCGGGGAGCTGTTTTTT; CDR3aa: CASSPGLAPTGELFF
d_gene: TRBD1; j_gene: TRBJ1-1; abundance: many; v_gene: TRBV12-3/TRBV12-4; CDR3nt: TGTGCCAGCAGACCAGGACAGGGCAACACTGAAGCTTTCTTT; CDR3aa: CASRPGQGNTEAFF
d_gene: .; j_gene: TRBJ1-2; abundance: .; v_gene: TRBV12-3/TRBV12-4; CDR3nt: TGTGCCAGCAGTACGCGGGCGTTGAACTATGGCTACACCTTC; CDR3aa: CASSTRALNYGYTF
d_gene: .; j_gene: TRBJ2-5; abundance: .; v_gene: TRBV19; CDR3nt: TGTGCCAGTGGGACTCCACAGGGAAAGTACCAAGAGACCCAGTACTTC; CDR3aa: CASGTPQGKYQETQYF
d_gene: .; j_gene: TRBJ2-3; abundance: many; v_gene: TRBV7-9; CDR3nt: TGTGCCAGCAGCCTACAGGACAGCACAGATACGCAGTATTTT; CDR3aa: CASSLQDSTDTQYF
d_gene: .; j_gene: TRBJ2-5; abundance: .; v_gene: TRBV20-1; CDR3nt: TGCAGTGCTCAGACACCTCCCCAAGAGACCCAGTACTTC; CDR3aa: CSAQTPPQETQYF
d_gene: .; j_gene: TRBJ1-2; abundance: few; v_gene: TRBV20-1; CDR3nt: TGCAGTGCTAGAGATACAGACGGCTATGGCTACACCTTC; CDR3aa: CSARDTDGYGYTF
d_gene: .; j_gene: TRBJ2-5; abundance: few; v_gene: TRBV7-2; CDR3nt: TGTGCCAGCAGCTTCGGGGGGCGGATAGAGACCCAGTACTTC; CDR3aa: CASSFGGRIETQYF
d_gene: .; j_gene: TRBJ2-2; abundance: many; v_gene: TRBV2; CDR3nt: TGTGCCAGCAGTCAGGATGGGAGAAACACCGGGGAGCTGTTTTTT; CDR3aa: CASSQDGRNTGELFF
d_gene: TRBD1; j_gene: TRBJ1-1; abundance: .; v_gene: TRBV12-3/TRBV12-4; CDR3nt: TGTGCCAGCGGGGGACAGGAGGATACTGAAGCTTTCTTT; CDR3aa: CASGGQEDTEAFF
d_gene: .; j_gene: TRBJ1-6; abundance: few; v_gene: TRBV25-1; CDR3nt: TGTGCCAGCAGTAAAAATCGGGACTATAATTCACCCCTCCACTTT; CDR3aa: CASSKNRDYNSPLHF
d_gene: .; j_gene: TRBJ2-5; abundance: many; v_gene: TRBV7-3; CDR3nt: TGTGCCAGCAGCTTCTACGGTGGGGAGACCCAGTACTTC; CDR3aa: CASSFYGGETQYF
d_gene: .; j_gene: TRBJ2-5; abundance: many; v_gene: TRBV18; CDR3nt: TGTGCCAGCTCACCACCGGTGACTAGGAAAGAGACCCAGTACTTC; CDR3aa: CASSPPVTRKETQYF
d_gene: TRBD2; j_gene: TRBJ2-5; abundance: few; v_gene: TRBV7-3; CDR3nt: TGTGCCAGCAGCCAAACCGCACTGCGGGAGGGGGAAGAGACCCAGTACTTC; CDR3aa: CASSQTALREGEETQYF
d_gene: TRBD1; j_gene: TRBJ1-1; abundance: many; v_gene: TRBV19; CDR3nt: TGTGCCAGTAGAACGACAGGGAGGACTGAAGCTTTCTTT; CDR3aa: CASRTTGRTEAFF
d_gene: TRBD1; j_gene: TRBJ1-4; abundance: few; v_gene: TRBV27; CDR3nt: TGTGCCAGCAGTCCAGGGGGAACTAATGAAAAACTGTTTTTT; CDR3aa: CASSPGGTNEKLFF
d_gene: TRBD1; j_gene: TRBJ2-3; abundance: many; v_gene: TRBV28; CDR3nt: TGTGCCAGCAGCCCCCCGACAGGGCCTGGAGCAGATACGCAGTATTTT; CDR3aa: CASSPPTGPGADTQYF
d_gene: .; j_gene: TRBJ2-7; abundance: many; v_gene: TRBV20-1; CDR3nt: TGCAGTGCCAGAGGACTGAACGAACCCTACGAGCAGTACTTC; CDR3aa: CSARGLNEPYEQYF
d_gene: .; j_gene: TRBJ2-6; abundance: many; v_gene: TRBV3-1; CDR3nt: TGTGCCAGCAGCTCCACAGTTGGGGCCAACGTCCTGACTTTC; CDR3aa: CASSSTVGANVLTF